This T cell receptor beta chain was identified in a study of read filtering for tumor transcriptome and immune sequencing. This library used roughly 400 ng RNA and molecular barcoded adaptors spanning alpha/delta and beta/gamma chains. One entry per CDR3 protein results from TCRdb running MiXCR on the reads. The sample lists tens of thousands of distinct CDR3 sequences, roughly 13% occurring once. This clonotype was seen ten or more times. The antigen is undetermined. Study-wide findings and caveats: This fraction held mixed bone marrow immune cells after CD138-negative sorting.

The receptor's source is a donor at least 40 years old with multiple myeloma. The sequenced sample consisted of a population of CD138-negative cells sorted from bone marrow.

CDR3 residues: CATSRGQGEFTDTQYF. As DNA, the CDR3 is TGTGCCACCAGCAGAGGACAGGGGGAGTTCACAGATACGCAGTATTTT. V gene TRBV15 combines with J gene TRBJ2-3; 9 bases fit TRBD1. This CDR3 region has 16 residues. Per the germline V gene, CDR1 is LNHNV and CDR2 is YYDKDF (reference sequence). V gave up 1 base and J gave up 2 bases; unmatched junction bases: 4.